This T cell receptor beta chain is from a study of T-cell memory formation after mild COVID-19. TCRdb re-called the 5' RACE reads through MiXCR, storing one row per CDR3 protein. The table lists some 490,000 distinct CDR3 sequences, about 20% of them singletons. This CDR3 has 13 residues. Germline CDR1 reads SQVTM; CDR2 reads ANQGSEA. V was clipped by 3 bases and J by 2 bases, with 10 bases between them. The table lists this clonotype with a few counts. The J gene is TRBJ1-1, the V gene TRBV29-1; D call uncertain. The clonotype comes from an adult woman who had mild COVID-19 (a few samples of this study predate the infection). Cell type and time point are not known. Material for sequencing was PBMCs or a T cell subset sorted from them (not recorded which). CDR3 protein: CSVERQLNTEAFF. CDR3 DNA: TGCAGCGTTGAGAGGCAGCTAAACACTGAAGCTTTCTTT.